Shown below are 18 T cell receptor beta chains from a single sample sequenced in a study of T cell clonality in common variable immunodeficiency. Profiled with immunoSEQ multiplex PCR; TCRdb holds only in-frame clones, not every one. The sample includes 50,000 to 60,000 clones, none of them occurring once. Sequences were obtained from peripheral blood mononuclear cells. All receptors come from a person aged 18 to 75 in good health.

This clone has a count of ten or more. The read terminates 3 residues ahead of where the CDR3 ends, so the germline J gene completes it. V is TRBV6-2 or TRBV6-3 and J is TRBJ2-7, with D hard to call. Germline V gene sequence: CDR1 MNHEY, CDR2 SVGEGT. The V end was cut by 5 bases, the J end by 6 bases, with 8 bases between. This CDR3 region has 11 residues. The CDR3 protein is CASSQGPEQYF. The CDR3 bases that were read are TGTGCCAGCAGTCAAGGGCCCGAG.

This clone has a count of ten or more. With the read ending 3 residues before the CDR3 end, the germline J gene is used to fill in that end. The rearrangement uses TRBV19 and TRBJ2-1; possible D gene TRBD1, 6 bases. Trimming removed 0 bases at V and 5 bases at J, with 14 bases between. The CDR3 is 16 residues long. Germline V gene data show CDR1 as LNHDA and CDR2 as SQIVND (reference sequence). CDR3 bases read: TGTGCCAGTAGTATAGAGGACAGCCGTAAGAACAATGAG. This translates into CASSIEDSRKNNE. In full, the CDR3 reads CASSIEDSRKNNEQFF.

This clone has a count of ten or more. Partial CDR3 DNA: TGTGCCAGTAGTATAGCACAGGGTGTAAGGAATGAG. It yields the protein CASSIAQGVRNE. The full CDR3 protein reads CASSIAQGVRNEQFF. This chain uses TRBV19 with TRBJ2-1; a weak D match, TRBD1 (6 bases). Read sequence stops 3 residues before the CDR3 end, and the germline J gene provides the missing end. CDR3 length: 15 residues. V shed 1 base and J shed 7 bases, with 14 bases lying between them. The germline V gene encodes CDR1 LNHDA and CDR2 SQIVND (reference sequence).

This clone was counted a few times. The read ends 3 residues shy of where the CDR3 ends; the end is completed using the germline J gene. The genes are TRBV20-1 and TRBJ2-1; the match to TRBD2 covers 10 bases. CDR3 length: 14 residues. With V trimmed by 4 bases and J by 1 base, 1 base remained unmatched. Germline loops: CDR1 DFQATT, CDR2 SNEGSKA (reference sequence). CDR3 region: CSATTSGSYNEQFF. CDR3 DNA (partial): TGCAGTGCTACGACTAGCGGGTCCTACAATGAG.

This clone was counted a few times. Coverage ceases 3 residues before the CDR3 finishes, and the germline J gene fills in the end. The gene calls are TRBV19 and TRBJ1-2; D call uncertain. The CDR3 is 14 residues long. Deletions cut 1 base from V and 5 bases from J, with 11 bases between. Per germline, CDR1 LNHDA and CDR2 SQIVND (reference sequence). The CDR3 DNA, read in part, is TGTGCCAGTAGTATAGGGTCGCAGAAATATGGC. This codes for CASSIGSQKYG. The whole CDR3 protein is CASSIGSQKYGYTF.

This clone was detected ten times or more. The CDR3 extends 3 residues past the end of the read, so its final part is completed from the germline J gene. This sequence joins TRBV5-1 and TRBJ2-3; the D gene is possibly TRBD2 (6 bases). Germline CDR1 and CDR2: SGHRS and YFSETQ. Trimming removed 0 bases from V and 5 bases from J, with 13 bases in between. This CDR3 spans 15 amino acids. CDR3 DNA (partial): TGCGCCAGCAGCTTGGGGACTAAGGTTGGAGATACG. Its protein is CASSLGTKVGDT. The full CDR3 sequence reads CASSLGTKVGDTQYF.

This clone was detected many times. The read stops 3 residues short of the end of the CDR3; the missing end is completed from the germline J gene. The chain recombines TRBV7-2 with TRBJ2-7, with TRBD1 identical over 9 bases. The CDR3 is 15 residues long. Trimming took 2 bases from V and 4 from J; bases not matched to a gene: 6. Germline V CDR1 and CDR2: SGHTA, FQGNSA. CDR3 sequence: CASSLQSGQGYEQYF. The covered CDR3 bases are TGTGCCAGCAGCTTACAGTCGGGACAGGGATACGAG.

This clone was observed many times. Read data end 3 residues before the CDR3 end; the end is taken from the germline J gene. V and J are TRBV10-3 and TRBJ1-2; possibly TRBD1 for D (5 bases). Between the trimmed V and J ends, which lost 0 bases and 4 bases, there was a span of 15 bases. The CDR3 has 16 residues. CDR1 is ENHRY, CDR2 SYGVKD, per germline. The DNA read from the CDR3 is TGTGCCATCAGTGAGTCACCCAGGGTAGTGAGCTATGGC. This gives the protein CAISESPRVVSYG. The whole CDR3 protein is CAISESPRVVSYGYTF.

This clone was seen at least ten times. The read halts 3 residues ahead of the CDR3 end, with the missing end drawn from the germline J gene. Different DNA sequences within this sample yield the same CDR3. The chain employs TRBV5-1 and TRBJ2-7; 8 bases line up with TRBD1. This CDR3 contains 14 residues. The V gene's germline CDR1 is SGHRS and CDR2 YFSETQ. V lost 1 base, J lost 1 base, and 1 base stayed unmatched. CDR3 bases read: TGCGCCAGCAGCTTGAGACAGGGGTCCTACGAG. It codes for CASSLRQGSYE. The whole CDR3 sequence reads CASSLRQGSYEQYF.

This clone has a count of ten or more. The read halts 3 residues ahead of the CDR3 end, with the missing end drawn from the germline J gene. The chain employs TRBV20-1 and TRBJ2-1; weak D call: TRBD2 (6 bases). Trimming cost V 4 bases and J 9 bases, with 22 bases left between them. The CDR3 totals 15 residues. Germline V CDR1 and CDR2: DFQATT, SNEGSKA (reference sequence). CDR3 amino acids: CSATSRDSLRSEQFF. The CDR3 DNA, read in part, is TGCAGTGCTACATCCCGGGACTCCTTACGTAGTGAG.

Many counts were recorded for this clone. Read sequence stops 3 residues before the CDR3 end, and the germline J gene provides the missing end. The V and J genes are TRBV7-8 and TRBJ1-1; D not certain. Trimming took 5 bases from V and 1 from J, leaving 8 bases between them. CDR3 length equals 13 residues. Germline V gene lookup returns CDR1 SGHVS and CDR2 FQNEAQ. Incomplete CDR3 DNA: TGTGCCAGCAGCGAGGGCACGAACACTGAA. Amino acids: CASSEGTNTE. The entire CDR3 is CASSEGTNTEAFF.

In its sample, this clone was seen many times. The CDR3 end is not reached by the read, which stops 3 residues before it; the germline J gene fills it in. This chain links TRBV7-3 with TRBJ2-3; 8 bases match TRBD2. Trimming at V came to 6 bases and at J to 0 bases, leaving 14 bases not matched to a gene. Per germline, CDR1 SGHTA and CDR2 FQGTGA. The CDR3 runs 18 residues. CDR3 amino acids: CASSQNAGGRSSTDTQYF. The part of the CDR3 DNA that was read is TGTGCCAGCAGTCAAAATGCGGGAGGCCGTTCTAGCACAGATACG.

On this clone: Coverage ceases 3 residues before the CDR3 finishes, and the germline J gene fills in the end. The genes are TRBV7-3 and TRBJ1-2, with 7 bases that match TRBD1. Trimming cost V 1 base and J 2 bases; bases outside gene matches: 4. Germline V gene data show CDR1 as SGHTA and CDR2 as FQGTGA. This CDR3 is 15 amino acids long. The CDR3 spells CASSLIAGGNYGYTF. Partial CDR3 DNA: TGTGCCAGCAGCTTAATTGCAGGGGGAAACTATGGC.

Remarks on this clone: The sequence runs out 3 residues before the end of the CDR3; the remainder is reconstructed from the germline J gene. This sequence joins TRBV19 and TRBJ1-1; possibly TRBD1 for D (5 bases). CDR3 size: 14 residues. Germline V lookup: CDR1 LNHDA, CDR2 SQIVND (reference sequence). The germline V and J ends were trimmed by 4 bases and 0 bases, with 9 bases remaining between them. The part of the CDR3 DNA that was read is TGTGCCAGTAGTAGACAGCTCATGAACACTGAA. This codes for CASSRQLMNTE. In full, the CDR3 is CASSRQLMNTEAFF.

The DNA read from the CDR3 is TGTGCCAGCAGCTCCTCGTGGCAGGACAATGAG. Amino acid sequence: CASSSSWQDNE. The whole CDR3 protein reads CASSSSWQDNEQFF. V is TRBV11-1 and J is TRBJ2-1; D is undetermined. Read sequence stops 3 residues before the CDR3 end, and the germline J gene provides the missing end. The germline V gene has CDR1 SGHAT and CDR2 FQDESV (reference sequence). V lost 4 bases and J lost 5, with 12 bases in between. The CDR3 has 14 amino acids.

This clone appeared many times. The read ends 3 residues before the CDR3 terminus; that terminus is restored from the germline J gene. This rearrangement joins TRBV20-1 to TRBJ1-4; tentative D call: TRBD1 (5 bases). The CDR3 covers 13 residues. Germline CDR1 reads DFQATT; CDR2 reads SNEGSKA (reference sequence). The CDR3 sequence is CSAGRGAERQLFF. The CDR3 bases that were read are TGCAGTGCCGGGAGAGGGGCGGAGAGGCAA.

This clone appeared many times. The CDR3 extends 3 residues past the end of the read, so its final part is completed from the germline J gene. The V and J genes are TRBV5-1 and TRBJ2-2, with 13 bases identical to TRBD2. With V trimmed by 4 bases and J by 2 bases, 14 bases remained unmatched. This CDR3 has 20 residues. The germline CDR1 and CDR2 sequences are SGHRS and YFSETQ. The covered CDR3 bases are TGCGCCAGCAGCCATCCGAACTCGACTAGCGGGAGGCCAAACACCGGGGAG. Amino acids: CASSHPNSTSGRPNTGE. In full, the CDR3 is CASSHPNSTSGRPNTGELFF.

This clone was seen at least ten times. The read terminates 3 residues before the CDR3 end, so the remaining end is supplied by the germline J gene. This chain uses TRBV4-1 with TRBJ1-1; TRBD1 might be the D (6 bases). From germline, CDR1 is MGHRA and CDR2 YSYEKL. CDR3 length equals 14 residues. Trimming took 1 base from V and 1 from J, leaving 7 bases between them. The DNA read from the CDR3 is TGCGCCAGCAGCCAAGGACAGGCGAACACTGAA. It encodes CASSQGQANTE. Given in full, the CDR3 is CASSQGQANTEAFF.